Presented here are 7 T cell receptor beta chains from one specimen sequenced in a study of shared clonotypes between healthy human individuals. The assay was immunoSEQ multiplex PCR, and TCRdb's table has in-frame clones only and misses some. The top ten clones hold approximately 0.067% of a sample with approximately 530,000 clones, roughly 95% of them seen once. The sequencing input was naive CD4+ T cells sorted from blood. Described subset: CD45RA+ positively selected. All receptors come from a woman aged 25 to 39 in good health.

The chain has TRBV5-1 and TRBJ2-4; D gene ambiguous. The V and J ends lost 4 bases and 5 bases respectively, with 7 bases between them. The CDR3 is 12 residues long. Germline CDR1 is SGHRS and CDR2 is YFSETQ. The CDR3, as DNA: TGCGCCAGCAGCGATGGCGAAAACATTCAGTACTTC. Its translation: CASSDGENIQYF. Supplemented by reference TRBV5-1 and TRBJ2-4, the full variable domain reads KAGVTQTPRYLIKTRGQQVTLSCSPISGHRSVSWYQQTPGQGLQFLFEYFSETQRNKGNFPGRFSGRQFSNSRSEMNVSTLELGDSALYLCASSDGENIQYFGAGTRLSVL.

The chain carries TRBV5-1 and TRBJ2-7; the D gene is possibly TRBD1 (5 bases). The germline V gene has CDR1 SGHRS and CDR2 YFSETQ. This CDR3 is built from 11 residues. Deletions cut 7 bases from V and 4 bases from J, with 9 bases between. The CDR3 DNA reads as TGCGCCAGCCAGGGCTCATACGAGCAGTACTTC. Protein: CASQGSYEQYF.

The chain links TRBV28 to TRBJ1-1; a weak D match, TRBD1 (5 bases). V dropped 10 bases and J dropped 4 bases, with 19 bases sitting between them. CDR3 length: 14 residues. Germline CDR1 MDHEN, CDR2 SYDVKM. Here the CDR3 reads CAIQVGPRSTEAFF. The CDR3, as DNA: TGTGCCATCCAGGTGGGACCCCGGAGCACTGAAGCTTTCTTT.

The V gene is TRBV11-2, the J gene TRBJ2-7, with D possibly being TRBD2 (5 bases). Trimming left V 1 base short and J 1 base short, with 17 bases between. The CDR3 is 17 residues long. Germline loops: CDR1 SGHAT, CDR2 FQNNGV. CDR3 bases: TGTGCCAGCAGCTTAGGCGCCTCGAGGGCAAGTTCCTACGAGCAGTACTTC. This encodes CASSLGASRASSYEQYF.

A single count supports this clone. This chain connects TRBV18 to TRBJ2-5, with D perhaps matching TRBD2 (5 bases). The CDR3 runs 14 residues. V was trimmed by 2 bases and J by 4 bases, leaving 11 bases between them. Germline V gene sequence: CDR1 KGHSH, CDR2 LQKENI. This CDR3 is CASSPLRGLETQYF. The CDR3 DNA sequence: TGTGCCAGCTCACCATTGAGAGGGTTAGAGACCCAGTACTTC.

V usage is TRBV10-3 and J usage is TRBJ2-3; D ambiguous. Trimming pared 9 bases from V and 2 bases from J, leaving 12 bases between. Germline V gives CDR1 ENHRY, CDR2 SYGVKD. CDR3 length: 13 residues. CDR3 nucleotides: TGTGCCATGTCCCTAGGTTCCACAGATACGCAGTATTTT. Amino acid sequence: CAMSLGSTDTQYF.

The V call is TRBV4-1, the J call TRBJ1-1; tentative D call: TRBD1 (6 bases). The V end lost 0 bases, the J end lost 13 bases, and 24 bases lay between the germline ends. The CDR3 is made up of 16 amino acids. The germline V gene has CDR1 MGHRA and CDR2 YSYEKL. The CDR3 nucleotides read TGCGCCAGCAGCCAAGAGCCCACCTGGGGGGCGGTTCAGGATTTCTTT. It yields the protein CASSQEPTWGAVQDFF.